This T cell receptor beta chain was obtained from a study of T cells expressing NK-cell markers. Study information: Among the eight sequenced donors, seven tested HCMV-seropositive and one tested seronegative.

In generating TCR beta cDNA, 5'RACE template switching with UMIs was used. TCRdb reprocessed the 5' RACE reads, with one entry per CDR3 protein and no DNA. Its table lists about 550,000 distinct CDR3 sequences. The sequenced material came from blood T cells: a sorted CD56 or NKG2C T cell subset, CD4+ or CD8+ T cells, or bulk PBMC T cells (not recorded which). The sequence derives from a man aged 18 to 30 in good health.

This CDR3 is CASSPSGISDAFF. The chain has TRBV5-1 and TRBJ1-1. The germline CDR1 and CDR2 sequences are SGHRS and YFSETQ. The CDR3 contains 13 residues.